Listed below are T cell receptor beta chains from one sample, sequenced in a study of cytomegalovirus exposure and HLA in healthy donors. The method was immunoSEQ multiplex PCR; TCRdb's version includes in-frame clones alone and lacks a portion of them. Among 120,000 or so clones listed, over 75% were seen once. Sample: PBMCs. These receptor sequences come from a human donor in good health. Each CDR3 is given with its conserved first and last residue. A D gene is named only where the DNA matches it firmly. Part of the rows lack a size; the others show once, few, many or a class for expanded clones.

TGCGCCAGCAGCCGCGGCGATAGTAACACCGGGGAGCTGTTTTTT,CASSRGDSNTGELFF,.,TRBV5-1,.,TRBJ2-2
TGTGCCAGCAGTGAAGCTAGGACTACAATCTCCTACGAGCAGTACTTC,CASSEARTTISYEQYF,.,TRBV6-1,.,TRBJ2-7
TGTGCCAGCAGTTACGGGACAGTAAAAAACCAAGAGACCCAGTACTTC,CASSYGTVKNQETQYF,.,TRBV6-5,TRBD1,TRBJ2-5
TGTGCCAGCAGCAGAATGCAGGTCACCGGGGAGCTGTTTTTT,CASSRMQVTGELFF,.,TRBV7-8,.,TRBJ2-2
TGTGCCAGTAGCCCCTCGGGGGGGTGGTTCTACGAGCAGTACTTC,CASSPSGGWFYEQYF,.,TRBV19,TRBD2,TRBJ2-7
TGTGCCAGCACCCAAAGGGGCCGGGCCGCCTTGAACACCGGGGAGCTGTTTTTT,CASTQRGRAALNTGELFF,.,TRBV5-8,.,TRBJ2-2
TGTGCCAGCAGGGTGCGGGACGGACTCACAGATACGCAGTATTTT,CASRVRDGLTDTQYF,.,TRBV6-5,.,TRBJ2-3
TGCGCCAGCAGCCGGGACAGGGCCAATGAGCAGTTCTTC,CASSRDRANEQFF,once,TRBV5-1,TRBD1,TRBJ2-1
TGTGCCAGCAGTAACAGGGTTTCGACTGGCTACACCTTC,CASSNRVSTGYTF,once,TRBV28,.,TRBJ1-2
TGTGCCAGCAGCGCCGGGACTGACACCGGGGAGCTGTTTTTT,CASSAGTDTGELFF,.,TRBV14,.,TRBJ2-2
TGTGCCAGCTCCCTGAATGGGGCAGGGCCCACCGGGGAGCTGTTTTTT,CASSLNGAGPTGELFF,.,TRBV18,.,TRBJ2-2
TGTGCCAGCAGGGGGGGGGACAGGGTCTACGAGCAGTACTTC,CASRGGDRVYEQYF,.,TRBV28,TRBD1,TRBJ2-7
TGTGCCAGCAGCACACGACAGGGTCGGAACATTCAGTACTTC,CASSTRQGRNIQYF,.,TRBV21-1,.,TRBJ2-4
TGCGCCAGCAGCCCAGGAGGACAGGTCCTCTCTGGGGCCAACGTCCTGACTTTC,CASSPGGQVLSGANVLTF,.,TRBV4-1,TRBD1,TRBJ2-6
TGTGCCAGCAGCTCCGAAGGTGGACTAGCGGGATCGAACACCGGGGAGCTGTTTTTT,CASSSEGGLAGSNTGELFF,.,TRBV5-6,TRBD2,TRBJ2-2
TGTGCCAGCAGCCCGACAGTTACTAATGAAAAACTGTTTTTT,CASSPTVTNEKLFF,.,TRBV14,.,TRBJ1-4
TGTGCCAGCAGCTTGACTAGCGGCGATGAGCAGTTCTTC,CASSLTSGDEQFF,.,TRBV5-1,TRBD2,TRBJ2-1
TGTGCCAGCAGCTTAGGGGGGGGTACCTACAATGAGCAGTTCTTC,CASSLGGGTYNEQFF,.,TRBV7-6,TRBD2,TRBJ2-1
TGCGCCAGCAGCCCCCTTCAGGGGGCGATGGGAGAGACCCAGTACTTC,CASSPLQGAMGETQYF,.,TRBV4-1,TRBD1,TRBJ2-5
TGTGCCAGCACCACCGGGACAGGGGGCAGTGGCTACACCTTC,CASTTGTGGSGYTF,.,TRBV6-1,TRBD1,TRBJ1-2
TGTGCCAAAACCCCCTCGGGAGCCCCGGGGACCGGGGAGCTGTTTTTT,CAKTPSGAPGTGELFF,.,TRBV9,.,TRBJ2-2
TGTGCCAGCAGCACAAGCGGGACAGGGGAAGGCCAGCCCCAGCATTTT,CASSTSGTGEGQPQHF,.,TRBV7-2,TRBD1,TRBJ1-5
TGTGCCAGCAGCTTAAGTCTGCGGGCAGGGAACACTGAAGCTTTCTTT,CASSLSLRAGNTEAFF,.,TRBV11-1,.,TRBJ1-1
TGCGCCAGCAGTGCCGGGACTAGCGGGACAGATACGCAGTATTTT,CASSAGTSGTDTQYF,.,TRBV10-1,TRBD2,TRBJ2-3
TGTGCCAGTAGCTACGAGGGAGGCGATGAGCAGTTCTTC,CASSYEGGDEQFF,.,TRBV19,.,TRBJ2-1
TGTGCCAGTCAGGGACAGGGGAATTGGGAGACCCAGTACTTC,CASQGQGNWETQYF,.,TRBV19,TRBD1,TRBJ2-5
TGCGCCAGCAGTTCGGGACTAGCCAAGGGCCCCGCAGATACGCAGTATTTT,CASSSGLAKGPADTQYF,.,TRBV10-1,TRBD2,TRBJ2-3
TGTGCCAGCAGCTTATACGCGGGAGGATTAAGAACAGATACGCAGTATTTT,CASSLYAGGLRTDTQYF,.,TRBV7-2,TRBD2,TRBJ2-3
TGTGCCACCCCTAGGGATACAGGGATCAACACCGGGGAGCTGTTTTTT,CATPRDTGINTGELFF,.,TRBV11-2,.,TRBJ2-2
TGTGCCAGCAGCTGGGACAGGGGGACTAGCAACTACGAGCAGTACTTC,CASSWDRGTSNYEQYF,.,TRBV5-6,TRBD1,TRBJ2-7
TGTGCCAGCAGCTTTCAGCGGGAGAGAGGCAATGAGCAGTTCTTC,CASSFQRERGNEQFF,.,TRBV11-1,TRBD2,TRBJ2-1
TGTGCCAGCTCACCACAGTCCGGCTACGAGCAGTACTTC,CASSPQSGYEQYF,.,TRBV18,.,TRBJ2-7
TGTGCCAGTCAAAAGGAGGCGGCCCGCGTTACAGATACGCAGTATTTT,CASQKEAARVTDTQYF,.,TRBV19,.,TRBJ2-3
TGTGCCATCAGTGAGGCGGGGGGGACTGAAGCTTTCTTT,CAISEAGGTEAFF,.,TRBV10-3,.,TRBJ1-1
TGTGCCAGCAGGGCAGGGTACAACTATGGCTACACCTTC,CASRAGYNYGYTF,few,TRBV6-5,.,TRBJ1-2
TGCGCCAGCAGCCAACCCCGTAGCGGGAGGTCCTACAATGAGCAGTTCTTC,CASSQPRSGRSYNEQFF,few,TRBV4-1,TRBD2,TRBJ2-1
TGTGCCAGCAGCTTAACAACGGGACAGGAGACCCAGTACTTC,CASSLTTGQETQYF,.,TRBV7-9,TRBD1,TRBJ2-5
TGTGCCAGCAGAGAACTGAGCGGGAGGGCCCTGTTCTTC,CASRELSGRALFF,.,TRBV27,TRBD2,TRBJ2-1
TGCAGCGTTGAGAGGGGGGACAGATCGCCCCCCTACACCTTC,CSVERGDRSPPYTF,.,TRBV29-1,TRBD1,TRBJ1-2
TGTGCCAGCACACTAGCGGGAGGTCAGGAGCAGTACTTC,CASTLAGGQEQYF,.,TRBV27,TRBD2,TRBJ2-7
TGTGCCAGCAGCGTAGCCAAGCCCACAGATACGCAGTATTTT,CASSVAKPTDTQYF,.,TRBV9,.,TRBJ2-3
TGTGCCAGCAGAGGGACTAGCGGGAACACCGGGGAGCTGTTTTTT,CASRGTSGNTGELFF,.,TRBV6-6,TRBD2,TRBJ2-2
TGCGCCAGCACCACACAGACAGGCAGTAGCTCTGGGGCCAACGTCCTGACTTTC,CASTTQTGSSSGANVLTF,.,TRBV5-1,.,TRBJ2-6
TGTGCCAGCAGCGTAGATGGCGGGCGACCCCACGAGCAGTACTTC,CASSVDGGRPHEQYF,.,TRBV9,.,TRBJ2-7
TGTGCCACCAGCAGAGGCGGTAAACTAGCGGGAGTTATCGGGGAGCTGTTTTTT,CATSRGGKLAGVIGELFF,.,TRBV15,TRBD2,TRBJ2-2
TGTGCCAGCAGCCCCGCCCAGAGGTTAGCGGGACACCAAGAGACCCAGTACTTC,CASSPAQRLAGHQETQYF,.,TRBV11-2,TRBD2,TRBJ2-5
TGTGCCAGCAGCTTAGCCATCCCTTCTAGCGGGGCCTCCTACGAGCAGTACTTC,CASSLAIPSSGASYEQYF,.,TRBV7-8,TRBD2,TRBJ2-7
TGTGCCAGCAGCTTAACGCGGGGGAATCAGCCCCAGCATTTT,CASSLTRGNQPQHF,.,TRBV7-2,.,TRBJ1-5
TGTGCCAGCAAGTGGGGTCGGACAGGACAGGAAAGGGTAAACAGGGATGAGCAGTTCTTC,CASKWGRTGQERVNRDEQFF,once,TRBV28,TRBD1,TRBJ2-1
TGTGCCAGTAGCCCGATAGGACAGGGGCCGTACTTC,CASSPIGQGPYF,.,TRBV19,TRBD1,TRBJ2-7
TGTGCCAGCAGCGTTCCTCCAGGAAGTGGCTACACCTTC,CASSVPPGSGYTF,.,TRBV7-2,.,TRBJ1-2
TGTGCCAGCAGTTTAAGAGCTAGCGGGAGCTCCACAGATACGCAGTATTTT,CASSLRASGSSTDTQYF,.,TRBV28,TRBD2,TRBJ2-3
TGTGCCAGCTCACCTGGGACAGGTGAAGCAGACATTCAGTACTTC,CASSPGTGEADIQYF,.,TRBV18,TRBD1,TRBJ2-4
TGCGCCAGCAGCCCAGCCGGGACATTGTACTCCTACGAGCAGTACTTC,CASSPAGTLYSYEQYF,few,TRBV5-1,.,TRBJ2-7
TGCAGCGTTGAAGTGTTCGGGACAGGCGACGAGCAGTACTTC,CSVEVFGTGDEQYF,.,TRBV29-1,TRBD1,TRBJ2-7
TGCGCCAGCAACCAGCGGGAGGTCTCTTTCGGCACAGATACGCAGTATTTT,CASNQREVSFGTDTQYF,.,TRBV5-1,TRBD2,TRBJ2-3
TGTGCCAGCAGCCCCGTCGGGGGGGCAGGGCAGCCCCAGCATTTT,CASSPVGGAGQPQHF,.,TRBV7-6,.,TRBJ1-5
TGTGCCAGCAGTTCCTCCGGGACAGGGCACAACTACGAGCAGTACTTC,CASSSSGTGHNYEQYF,once,TRBV28,TRBD1,TRBJ2-7
TGCGCCAGCAGGACTCACAGCGGCTCCTACGAGCAGTACTTC,CASRTHSGSYEQYF,.,TRBV10-2,.,TRBJ2-7